This entry lists 17 T cell receptor beta chains sequenced from one sample in a study of blood T cell repertoires in COVID-19. Sequencing used immunoSEQ multiplex PCR; TCRdb keeps in-frame clones, though not all of them. The sample gives 73,000 or so clones, more than 85% of which show up once; about 12% is in the top ten. The specimen was peripheral blood. The origin of the receptors is a human donor with active COVID-19. The donor label of this sample is uncertain.

This clone was detected only a few times. The V call is TRBV7-9, the J call TRBJ1-2; 9 bases align to TRBD1. The CDR3 has 14 amino acids. With 1 base clipped from V and 5 bases from J, the junction kept 2 bases outside the gene matches. Germline V gene lookup returns CDR1 SEHNR and CDR2 FQNEAQ (reference sequence). The CDR3 nucleotides are TGTGCCAGCAGCTTAGAGGGACAGGGTTATGGCTACACCTTC. As protein: CASSLEGQGYGYTF.

The gene calls are TRBV7-8 and TRBJ2-5; TRBD1 is a possible D gene (5 bases). V lost 5 bases, J lost 0 bases, and 13 bases lay in between. There are 15 residues in the CDR3. Germline V lookup: CDR1 SGHVS, CDR2 FQNEAQ. The CDR3 region is CASSPGTGNQETQYF. CDR3 DNA: TGTGCCAGCAGCCCGGGCACAGGCAACCAAGAGACCCAGTACTTC.

CDR3 bases: TGTGCCAGCAGTTTAGTAGGGGGAGTCTACGAGCAGTACTTC. Its translation: CASSLVGGVYEQYF. The rearrangement links TRBV28 to TRBJ2-7; D might be TRBD1 (6 bases). The V and J ends lost 2 bases and 3 bases respectively, with 11 bases between them. The CDR3 runs to 14 residues. Looked up from germline, CDR1 is MDHEN and CDR2 is SYDVKM.

The V and J genes are TRBV6-5 and TRBJ1-5; no clear D. Germline CDR1 and CDR2: MNHEY and SVGAGI. The CDR3 has 13 amino acids. The germline V and J ends were trimmed by 7 bases and 5 bases, with 12 bases remaining between them. In nucleotides, the CDR3 is TGTGCCAGCAATTCCCGACGGGATCAGCCCCAGCATTTT. Translation: CASNSRRDQPQHF.

As concerns this clone: Other DNA variants within this sample encode the same CDR3. The chain uses TRBV28 and TRBJ2-3, with 12 bases aligning to TRBD2. CDR1 is MDHEN, CDR2 SYDVKM, per germline. The CDR3 totals 14 residues. After removal of 6 bases from V and 3 bases from J, the junction contained 1 base not matched to a gene. The CDR3 DNA reads TGTGCCAGCAGGACTAGCGGGAGTACAGATACGCAGTATTTT. Its protein is CASRTSGSTDTQYF. The full variable domain, its missing parts supplied by reference TRBV28 and TRBJ2-3, is DVKVTQSSRYLVKRTGEKVFLECVQDMDHENMFWYRQDPGLGLRLIYFSYDVKMKEKGDIPEGYSVSREKKERFSLILESASTNQTSMYLCASRTSGSTDTQYFGPGTRLTVL.

The chain is built from TRBV28 and TRBJ1-5; 10 bases map to TRBD1. CDR1 is MDHEN, CDR2 SYDVKM, per germline. This CDR3 is 15 amino acids long. V lost 5 bases and J lost 6; bases outside the gene matches: 7. The CDR3 DNA reads TGTGCCAGCAGTCCACGGGACAGGGGAACTCAGCCCCAGCATTTT. It is translated as CASSPRDRGTQPQHF. The full variable domain, with the rest looked up from reference TRBV28 and TRBJ1-5, is DVKVTQSSRYLVKRTGEKVFLECVQDMDHENMFWYRQDPGLGLRLIYFSYDVKMKEKGDIPEGYSVSREKKERFSLILESASTNQTSMYLCASSPRDRGTQPQHFGDGTRLSIL.

The CDR3 sequence: CASSYTRGRNQPQHF. CDR3 in DNA: TGTGCCAGCAGCTATACTCGGGGTCGAAATCAGCCCCAGCATTTT. This chain uses TRBV28 with TRBJ1-5, with no clear D. Trimming took 6 bases from V and 4 from J, leaving 16 bases between them. Germline CDR1 and CDR2: MDHEN and SYDVKM. This CDR3 is 15 amino acids long.

As concerns this clone: At the DNA level, this CDR3 is encoded by other sequences in the same sample as well. The V gene is TRBV18, the J gene TRBJ1-1; D is ambiguous. CDR3 length: 13 amino acids. V was shortened by 2 bases and J by 1 base, with 5 bases between the two germline ends. Germline CDR1 and CDR2: KGHSH and LQKENI. The CDR3 coding sequence is TGTGCCAGCTCACCAGACAAGAACACTGAAGCTTTCTTT. Protein sequence: CASSPDKNTEAFF.

The chain has TRBV27 and TRBJ1-2; TRBD1 matches at 7 bases. The CDR3 sequence is 13 residues long. The V gene end was trimmed by 5 bases and the J gene end by 4 bases; junction bases not matched to a gene: 4. CDR1 is MNHEY, CDR2 SMNVEV, per germline (reference sequence). Written as DNA, the CDR3 is TGTGCCAGCAGTCAACAGGGGACCTATGGCTACACCTTC. Translating it yields CASSQQGTYGYTF.

The chain employs TRBV9 and TRBJ2-1; 14 bases agree with TRBD2. The V and J ends lost 3 bases and 7 bases, in that order; junction bases with no gene match: 6. The CDR3 loop spans 16 amino acids. Germline assignment: CDR1 SGDLS and CDR2 YYNGEE. CDR3 region: CASSGRLAGGPNEQFF. CDR3 nucleotide sequence: TGTGCCAGCAGCGGGAGACTAGCGGGAGGGCCTAATGAGCAGTTCTTC.

V is TRBV3-1 (or the pseudogene TRBV3-2) and J is TRBJ2-2; 10 bases fit TRBD2. Trimming removed 6 bases from V and 4 bases from J; junction bases left unmatched: 2. CDR3 length equals 14 residues. The germline V gene has CDR1 LGHDT and CDR2 YNNKEL (reference sequence). The CDR3 is CASRAGGVTGELFF. The CDR3 nucleotides are TGTGCCAGCAGAGCGGGAGGGGTCACCGGGGAGCTGTTTTTT.

Only a few counts were recorded for this clone. The chain is built from TRBV7-9 and TRBJ2-1; 12 bases align to TRBD2. The germline V gene has CDR1 SEHNR and CDR2 FQNEAQ (reference sequence). The ends lost 5 bases at V and 4 bases at J; junction bases unmatched: 3. This CDR3 is built from 15 residues. CDR3 residues: CASSQGLAGYNEQFF. The CDR3 nucleotides read TGTGCCAGCAGCCAGGGACTAGCGGGTTACAATGAGCAGTTCTTC.

The J gene is TRBJ2-7, the V gene TRBV28, with a tentative D call TRBD1 (7 bases). CDR1 and CDR2 from the germline V gene are MDHEN and SYDVKM. CDR3 length: 15 residues. Trimming removed 6 bases from V and 1 base from J, with 16 bases in between. Written as DNA, the CDR3 is TGTGCCAGCAGGGACTATGGACAGGATTCCTACGAGCAGTACTTC. It codes for CASRDYGQDSYEQYF.

This clone has just one count. The CDR3 loop reads CASGRKVEQFF. DNA for the CDR3: TGTGCTAGCGGGAGGAAGGTTGAGCAGTTCTTC. The rearrangement uses TRBV28 and TRBJ2-1; 10 bases agree with TRBD2. The CDR3 has 11 residues. Germline values: CDR1 MDHEN, CDR2 SYDVKM.

The J gene is TRBJ2-1, the V gene TRBV6-4, with 13 bases that match TRBD2. The V and J ends lost 6 bases and 4 bases, in that order; junction bases with no gene match: 3. Per germline, CDR1 MRHNA and CDR2 SNTAGT. CDR3 size: 15 residues. The CDR3 here is CASSSLAGGYNEQFF. In DNA, the CDR3 is TGTGCCAGCAGCTCACTAGCGGGAGGGTACAATGAGCAGTTCTTC.

This rearrangement joins TRBV27 to TRBJ2-2, with TRBD1 as a possible D gene (5 bases). Germline-derived CDR1 and CDR2 are MNHEY and SMNVEV (reference sequence). V shed 0 bases and J shed 6 bases, with 5 bases lying between them. CDR3 length equals 13 residues. The CDR3 reads CASSLSGAGELFF. CDR3 in DNA: TGTGCCAGCAGTTTATCAGGGGCCGGGGAGCTGTTTTTT.

This rearrangement joins TRBV6-2 or TRBV6-3 to TRBJ1-2; D perhaps matches TRBD1 (6 bases). This CDR3 contains 15 residues. V was trimmed by 7 bases and J by 3 bases, leaving 18 bases between them. Per the germline V gene, CDR1 is MNHEY and CDR2 is SVGEGT. CDR3 in amino acids: CASTPRAGAYYGYTF. The CDR3 bases are TGTGCCAGCACCCCGAGGGCAGGGGCATACTATGGCTACACCTTC.